This note documents a single T cell receptor (beta chain) sequence. Within the 2 weeks before study entry, each person in the exposed group met a COVID-19 case. The record originates from a study of blood T cell repertoires in COVID-19. The overall study: Material from acute and convalescent COVID-19 was sourced from the United States, Italy and Spain.

V was pared by 1 base and J by 1 base, with 8 bases between. CDR1 is MGHRA and CDR2 is YSYEKL in the germline V gene. There are 15 residues in the CDR3. Produced via immunoSEQ multiplex PCR; TCRdb's table is partial and in-frame only. The repertoire consists of 350,000 to 500,000 clones, with 70% to 90% occurring once and the leading ten covering 1.4%. This receptor was obtained from a woman aged 18-35 years who had been exposed to COVID-19. What was sequenced was PBMCs or T cells enriched from blood (not recorded which). This sequence joins TRBV4-1 and TRBJ1-5, with D hard to call. The DNA of the CDR3 is TGCGCCAGCAGCCAAGTTGGGAGGAGCAATCAGCCCCAGCATTTT. It is translated as CASSQVGRSNQPQHF.